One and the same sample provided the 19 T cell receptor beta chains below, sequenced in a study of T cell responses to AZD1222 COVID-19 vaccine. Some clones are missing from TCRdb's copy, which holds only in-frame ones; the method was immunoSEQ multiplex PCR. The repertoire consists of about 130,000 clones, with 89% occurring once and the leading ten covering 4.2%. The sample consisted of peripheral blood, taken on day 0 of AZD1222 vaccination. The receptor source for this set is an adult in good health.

CDR3 in DNA: TGTGCCAGCAGTTATTACATGAACACTGAAGCTTTCTTT. Protein product: CASSYYMNTEAFF. The V gene is TRBV6-2 or TRBV6-3, the J gene TRBJ1-1; D unresolved. This CDR3 region has 13 residues. Germline V gives CDR1 MNHEY, CDR2 SVGEGT. V lost 3 bases, J lost 0 bases, and 5 bases lay in between.

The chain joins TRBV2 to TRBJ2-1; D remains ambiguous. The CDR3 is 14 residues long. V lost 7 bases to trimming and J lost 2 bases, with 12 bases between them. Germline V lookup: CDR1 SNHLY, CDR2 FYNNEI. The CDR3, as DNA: TGTGCCAGCAAACCGATTTCCCCCTACAATGAGCAGTTCTTC. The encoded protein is CASKPISPYNEQFF.

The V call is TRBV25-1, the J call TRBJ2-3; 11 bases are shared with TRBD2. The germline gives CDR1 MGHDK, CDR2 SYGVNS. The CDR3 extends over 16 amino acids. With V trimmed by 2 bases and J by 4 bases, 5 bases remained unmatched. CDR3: CASSESGTSGADTQYF. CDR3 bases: TGTGCCAGCAGTGAAAGTGGGACTAGCGGCGCAGATACGCAGTATTTT.

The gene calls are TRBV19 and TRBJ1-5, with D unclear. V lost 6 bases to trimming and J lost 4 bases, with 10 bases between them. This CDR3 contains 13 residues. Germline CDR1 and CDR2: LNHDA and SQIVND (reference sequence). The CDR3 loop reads CASRGPGNQPQHF. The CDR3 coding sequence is TGTGCCAGTAGAGGCCCGGGGAATCAGCCCCAGCATTTT.

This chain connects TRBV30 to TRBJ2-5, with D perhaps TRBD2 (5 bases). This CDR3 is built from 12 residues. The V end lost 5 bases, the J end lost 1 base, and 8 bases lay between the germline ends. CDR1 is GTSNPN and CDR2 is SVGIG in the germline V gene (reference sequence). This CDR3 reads CAWGGGQETQYF. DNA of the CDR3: TGTGCCTGGGGTGGAGGCCAAGAGACCCAGTACTTC. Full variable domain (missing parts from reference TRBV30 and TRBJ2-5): SQTIHQWPATLVQPVGSPLSLECTVEGTSNPNLYWYRQAAGRGLQLLFYSVGIGQISSEVPQNLSASRPQDRQFILSSKKLLLSDSGFYLCAWGGGQETQYFGPGTRLLVL.

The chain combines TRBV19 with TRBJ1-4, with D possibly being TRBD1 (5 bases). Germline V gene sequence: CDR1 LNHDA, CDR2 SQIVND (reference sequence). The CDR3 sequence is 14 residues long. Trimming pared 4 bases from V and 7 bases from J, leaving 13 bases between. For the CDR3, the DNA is TGTGCCAGTAGTACGGTGGACACTCCTGAAAAACTGTTTTTT. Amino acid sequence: CASSTVDTPEKLFF.

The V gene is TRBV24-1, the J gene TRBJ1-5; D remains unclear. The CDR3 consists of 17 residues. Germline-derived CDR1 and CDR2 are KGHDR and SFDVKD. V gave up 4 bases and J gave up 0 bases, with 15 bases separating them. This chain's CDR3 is CATSDPRAENSNQPQHF. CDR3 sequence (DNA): TGTGCCACCAGTGACCCCCGGGCAGAGAATAGCAATCAGCCCCAGCATTTT.

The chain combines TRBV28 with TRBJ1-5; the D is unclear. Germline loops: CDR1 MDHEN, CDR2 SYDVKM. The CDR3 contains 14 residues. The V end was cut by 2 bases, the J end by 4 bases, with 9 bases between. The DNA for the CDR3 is TGTGCCAGCAGTTTACCGGACGGTAATCAGCCCCAGCATTTT. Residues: CASSLPDGNQPQHF.

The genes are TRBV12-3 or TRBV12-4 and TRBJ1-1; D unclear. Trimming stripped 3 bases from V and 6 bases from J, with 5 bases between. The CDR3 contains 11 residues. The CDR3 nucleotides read TGTGCCAGCAGTTTCTCAGCTGAAGCTTTCTTT. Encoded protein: CASSFSAEAFF.

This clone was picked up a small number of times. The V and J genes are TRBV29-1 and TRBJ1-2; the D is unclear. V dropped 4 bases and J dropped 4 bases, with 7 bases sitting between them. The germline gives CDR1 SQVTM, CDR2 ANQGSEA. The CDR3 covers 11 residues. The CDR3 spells CSVAKLYGYTF. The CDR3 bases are TGCAGCGTTGCCAAACTCTATGGCTACACCTTC.

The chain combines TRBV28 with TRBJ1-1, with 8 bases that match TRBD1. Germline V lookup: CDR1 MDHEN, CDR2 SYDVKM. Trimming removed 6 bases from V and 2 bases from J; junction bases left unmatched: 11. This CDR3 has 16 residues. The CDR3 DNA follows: TGTGCCAGCAGCCGGGACAGGTGGGGGGATAACACTGAAGCTTTCTTT. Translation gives CASSRDRWGDNTEAFF.

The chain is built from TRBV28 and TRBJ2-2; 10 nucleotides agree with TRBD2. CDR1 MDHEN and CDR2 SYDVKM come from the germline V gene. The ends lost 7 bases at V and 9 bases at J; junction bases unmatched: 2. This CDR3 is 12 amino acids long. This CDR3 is CASTAGGRELFF. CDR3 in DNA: TGTGCCAGCACAGCGGGGGGGAGGGAGCTGTTTTTT.

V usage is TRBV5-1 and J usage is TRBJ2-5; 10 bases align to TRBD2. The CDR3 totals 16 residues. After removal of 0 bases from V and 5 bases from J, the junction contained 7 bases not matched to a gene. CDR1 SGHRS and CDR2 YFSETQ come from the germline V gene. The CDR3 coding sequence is TGCGCCAGCAGCTTGGCCGCTAGCGGGAGCGAGGAGACCCAGTACTTC. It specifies CASSLAASGSEETQYF.

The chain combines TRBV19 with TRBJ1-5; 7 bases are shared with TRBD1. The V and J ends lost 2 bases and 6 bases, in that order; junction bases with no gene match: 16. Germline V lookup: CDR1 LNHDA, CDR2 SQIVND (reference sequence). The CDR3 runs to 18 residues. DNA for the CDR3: TGTGCCAGTAGTATACCCTGGAGTACAGGGGAAATCCCTCAGCCCCAGCATTTT. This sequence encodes CASSIPWSTGEIPQPQHF.

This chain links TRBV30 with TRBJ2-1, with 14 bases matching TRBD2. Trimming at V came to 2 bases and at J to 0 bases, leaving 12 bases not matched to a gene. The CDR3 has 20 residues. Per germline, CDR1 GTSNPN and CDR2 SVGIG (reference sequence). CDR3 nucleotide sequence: TGTGCCTGGAGTCCCCGACTAGCGGGAGGGGCCGTTAACTCCTACAATGAGCAGTTCTTC. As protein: CAWSPRLAGGAVNSYNEQFF.

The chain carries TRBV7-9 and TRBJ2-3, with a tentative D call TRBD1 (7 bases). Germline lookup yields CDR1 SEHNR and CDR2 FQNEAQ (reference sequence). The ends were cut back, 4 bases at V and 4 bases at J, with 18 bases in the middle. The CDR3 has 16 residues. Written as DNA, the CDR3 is TGTGCCAGCAGCTGGGGGGACAGAGGTTTATCAGATACGCAGTATTTT. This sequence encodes CASSWGDRGLSDTQYF.

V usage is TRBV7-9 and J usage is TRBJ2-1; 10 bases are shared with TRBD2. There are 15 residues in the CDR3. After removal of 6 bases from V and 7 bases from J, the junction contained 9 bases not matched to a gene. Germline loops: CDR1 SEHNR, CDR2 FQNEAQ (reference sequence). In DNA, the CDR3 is TGTGCCAGCAGAGCCGCTAGCGGGAGAGGAAATGAGCAGTTCTTC. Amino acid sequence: CASRAASGRGNEQFF.

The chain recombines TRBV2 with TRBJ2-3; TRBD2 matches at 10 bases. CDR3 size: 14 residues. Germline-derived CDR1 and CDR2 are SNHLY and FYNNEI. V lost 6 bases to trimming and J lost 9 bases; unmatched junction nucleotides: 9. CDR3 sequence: CASRGLATLGTQYF. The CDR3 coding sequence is TGTGCCAGCAGGGGACTAGCGACCCTAGGAACGCAGTATTTT.

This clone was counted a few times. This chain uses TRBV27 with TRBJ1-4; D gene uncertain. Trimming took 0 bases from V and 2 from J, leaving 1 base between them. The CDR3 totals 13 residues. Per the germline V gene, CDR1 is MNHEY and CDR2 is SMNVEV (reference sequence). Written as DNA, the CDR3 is TGTGCCAGCAGTTTATCGACTAATGAAAAACTGTTTTTT. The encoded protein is CASSLSTNEKLFF.